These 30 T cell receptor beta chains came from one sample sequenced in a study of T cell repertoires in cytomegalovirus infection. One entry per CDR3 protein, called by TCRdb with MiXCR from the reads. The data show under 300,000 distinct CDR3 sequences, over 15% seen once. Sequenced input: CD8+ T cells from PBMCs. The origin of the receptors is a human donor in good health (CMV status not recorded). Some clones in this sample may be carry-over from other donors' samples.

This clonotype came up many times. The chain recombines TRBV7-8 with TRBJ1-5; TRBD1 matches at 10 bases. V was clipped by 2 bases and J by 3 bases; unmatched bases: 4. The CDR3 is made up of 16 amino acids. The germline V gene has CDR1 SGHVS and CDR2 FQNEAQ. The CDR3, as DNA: TGTGCCAGCAGCTTACGGACAGGGGGTCTCAATCAGCCCCAGCATTTT. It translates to CASSLRTGGLNQPQHF. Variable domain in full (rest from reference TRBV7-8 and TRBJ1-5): GAGVSQSPRYKVAKRGQDVALRCDPISGHVSLFWYQQALGQGPEFLTYFQNEAQLDKSGLPSDRFFAERPEGSVSTLKIQRTQQEDSAVYLCASSLRTGGLNQPQHFGDGTRLSIL.

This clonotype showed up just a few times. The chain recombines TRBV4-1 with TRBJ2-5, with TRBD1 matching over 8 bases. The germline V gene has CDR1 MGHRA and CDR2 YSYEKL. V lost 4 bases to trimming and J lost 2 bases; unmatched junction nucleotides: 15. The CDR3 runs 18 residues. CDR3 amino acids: CASSPYFLRRQGQETQYF. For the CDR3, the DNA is TGCGCCAGCAGCCCCTATTTTCTTCGGAGACAGGGGCAAGAGACCCAGTACTTC.

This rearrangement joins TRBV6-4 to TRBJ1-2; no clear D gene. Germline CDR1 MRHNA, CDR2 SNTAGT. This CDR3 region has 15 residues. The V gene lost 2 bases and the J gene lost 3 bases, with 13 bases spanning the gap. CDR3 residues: CASSDGYGRDYGYTF. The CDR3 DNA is TGTGCCAGCAGTGACGGATACGGACGGGACTATGGCTACACCTTC.

For the CDR3, the DNA is TGTGCCAGCAGTTTTCAGGGGATCACTGAAGCTTTCTTT. This encodes CASSFQGITEAFF. The rearrangement joins TRBV28 to TRBJ1-1; a possible D gene is TRBD1 (6 bases). The CDR3 is 13 amino acids. V shed 3 bases and J shed 4 bases, with 9 bases lying between them. CDR1 and CDR2 from the germline V gene are MDHEN and SYDVKM.

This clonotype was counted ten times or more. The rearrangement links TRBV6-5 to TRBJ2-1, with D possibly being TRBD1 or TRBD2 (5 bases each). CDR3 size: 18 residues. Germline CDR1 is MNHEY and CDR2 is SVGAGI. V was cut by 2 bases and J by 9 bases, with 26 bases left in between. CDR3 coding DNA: TGTGCCAGCAGTTACCCGCCAGGGAGTGTCGGTGTCGGGACTGAGCAGTTCTTC. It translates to CASSYPPGSVGVGTEQFF.

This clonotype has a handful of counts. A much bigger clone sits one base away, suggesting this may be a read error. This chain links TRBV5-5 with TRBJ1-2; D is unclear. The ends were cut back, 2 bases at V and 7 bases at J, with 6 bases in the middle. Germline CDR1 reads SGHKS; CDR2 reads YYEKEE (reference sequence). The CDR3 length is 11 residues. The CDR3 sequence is CASSLDAGYTF. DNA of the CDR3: TGTGCCAGCAGCTTAGATGCTGGCTACACCTTC.

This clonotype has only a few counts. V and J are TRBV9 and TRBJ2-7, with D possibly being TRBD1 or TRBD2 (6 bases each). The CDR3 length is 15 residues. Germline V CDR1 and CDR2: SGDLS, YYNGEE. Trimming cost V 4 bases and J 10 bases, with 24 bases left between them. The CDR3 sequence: CASSRDLQVKGEQYF. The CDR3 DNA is TGTGCCAGCAGCCGGGACTTGCAGGTCAAGGGGGAACAGTACTTC.

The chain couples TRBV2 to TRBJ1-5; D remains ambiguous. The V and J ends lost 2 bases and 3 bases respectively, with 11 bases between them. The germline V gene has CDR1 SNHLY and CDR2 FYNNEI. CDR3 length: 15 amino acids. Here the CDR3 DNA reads TGTGCCAGCAGTGAATTGGCGAACCTCAATCAGCCCCAGCATTTT. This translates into CASSELANLNQPQHF.

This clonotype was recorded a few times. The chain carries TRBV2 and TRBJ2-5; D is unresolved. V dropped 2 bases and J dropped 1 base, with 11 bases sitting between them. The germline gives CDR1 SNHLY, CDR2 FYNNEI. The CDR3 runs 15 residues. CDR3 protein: CASSELALLQETQYF. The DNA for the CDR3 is TGTGCCAGCAGTGAATTGGCGCTCCTCCAAGAGACCCAGTACTTC.

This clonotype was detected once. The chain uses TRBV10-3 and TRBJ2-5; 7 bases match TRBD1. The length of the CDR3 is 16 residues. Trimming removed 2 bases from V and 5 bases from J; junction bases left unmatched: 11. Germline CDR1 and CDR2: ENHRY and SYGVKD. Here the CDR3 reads CAISESSTRGWETQYF. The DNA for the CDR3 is TGTGCCATCAGTGAGAGCTCGACCAGGGGGTGGGAGACCCAGTACTTC.

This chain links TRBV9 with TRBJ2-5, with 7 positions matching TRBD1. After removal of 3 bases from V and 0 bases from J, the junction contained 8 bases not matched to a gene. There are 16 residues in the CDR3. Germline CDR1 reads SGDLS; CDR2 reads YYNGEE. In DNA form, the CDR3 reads TGTGCCAGCAGCGGAAGAGGGGGCCCCAACCAAGAGACCCAGTACTTC. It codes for CASSGRGGPNQETQYF.

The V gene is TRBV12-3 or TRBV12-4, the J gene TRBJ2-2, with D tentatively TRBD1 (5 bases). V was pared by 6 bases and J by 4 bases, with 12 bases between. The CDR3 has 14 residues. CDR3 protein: CASSWGPGTGELFF. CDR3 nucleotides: TGTGCCAGCAGCTGGGGCCCGGGCACCGGGGAGCTGTTTTTT.

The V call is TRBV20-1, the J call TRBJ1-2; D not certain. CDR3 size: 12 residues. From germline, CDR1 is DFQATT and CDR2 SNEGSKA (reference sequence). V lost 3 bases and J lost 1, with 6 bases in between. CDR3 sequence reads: CSASGRNYGYTF. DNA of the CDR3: TGCAGTGCTAGCGGACGTAACTATGGCTACACCTTC.

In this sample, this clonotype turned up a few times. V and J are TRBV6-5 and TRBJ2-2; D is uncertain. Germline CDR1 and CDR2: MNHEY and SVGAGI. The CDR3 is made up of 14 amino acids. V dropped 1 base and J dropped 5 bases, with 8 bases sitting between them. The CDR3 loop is CASSYYSVTGELFF. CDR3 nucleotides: TGTGCCAGCAGTTACTACAGTGTTACCGGGGAGCTGTTTTTT.

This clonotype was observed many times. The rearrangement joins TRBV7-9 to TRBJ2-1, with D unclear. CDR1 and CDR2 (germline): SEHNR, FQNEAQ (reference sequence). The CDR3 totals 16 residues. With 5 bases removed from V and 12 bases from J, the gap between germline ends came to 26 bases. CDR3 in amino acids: CASSATPPVGPFGQFF. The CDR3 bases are TGTGCCAGCAGCGCCACCCCCCCAGTAGGTCCTTTTGGGCAGTTCTTC.

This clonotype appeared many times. CDR3 amino acids: CASSLNGWNTEAFF. The CDR3 region has the DNA TGTGCCAGCAGCTTAAATGGTTGGAACACTGAAGCTTTCTTT. The chain has TRBV7-2 and TRBJ1-1; no firm D call. The CDR3 consists of 14 residues. Trimming took off 2 bases at V and 1 base at J, with 8 bases between the two ends. Germline assignment: CDR1 SGHTA and CDR2 FQGNSA.

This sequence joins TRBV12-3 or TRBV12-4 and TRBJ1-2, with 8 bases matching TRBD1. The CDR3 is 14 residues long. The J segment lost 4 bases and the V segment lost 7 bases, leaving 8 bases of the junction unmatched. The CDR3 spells CASTRTGMGYGYTF. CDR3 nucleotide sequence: TGTGCCAGCACCCGGACAGGGATGGGCTATGGCTACACCTTC.

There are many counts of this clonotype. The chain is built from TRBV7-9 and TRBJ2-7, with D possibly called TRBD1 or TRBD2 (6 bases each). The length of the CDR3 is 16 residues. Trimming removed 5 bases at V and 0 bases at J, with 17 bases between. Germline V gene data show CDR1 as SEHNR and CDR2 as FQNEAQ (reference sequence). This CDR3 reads CASSHQGGTNSYEQYF. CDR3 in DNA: TGTGCCAGCAGCCATCAAGGGGGGACCAACTCCTACGAGCAGTACTTC.

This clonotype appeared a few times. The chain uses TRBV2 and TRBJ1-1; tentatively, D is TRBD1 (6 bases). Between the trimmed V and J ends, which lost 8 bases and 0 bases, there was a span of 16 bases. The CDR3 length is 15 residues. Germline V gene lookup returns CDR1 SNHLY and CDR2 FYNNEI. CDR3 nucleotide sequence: TGTGCCAGCCGATTGACGGGACACATGAACACTGAAGCTTTCTTT. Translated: CASRLTGHMNTEAFF.

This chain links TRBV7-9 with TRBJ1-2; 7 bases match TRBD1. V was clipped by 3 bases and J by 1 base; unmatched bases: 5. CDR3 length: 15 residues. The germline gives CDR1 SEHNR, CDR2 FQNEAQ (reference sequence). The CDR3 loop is CASSLQTGINYGYTF. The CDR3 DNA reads TGTGCCAGCAGCTTGCAGACAGGGATTAACTATGGCTACACCTTC.

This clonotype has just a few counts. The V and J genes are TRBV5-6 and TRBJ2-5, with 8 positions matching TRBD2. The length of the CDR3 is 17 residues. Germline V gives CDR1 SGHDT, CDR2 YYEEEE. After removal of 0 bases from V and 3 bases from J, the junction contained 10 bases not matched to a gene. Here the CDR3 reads CASSLGGWELAEETQYF. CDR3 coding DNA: TGTGCCAGCAGCTTGGGAGGGTGGGAACTAGCGGAAGAGACCCAGTACTTC.

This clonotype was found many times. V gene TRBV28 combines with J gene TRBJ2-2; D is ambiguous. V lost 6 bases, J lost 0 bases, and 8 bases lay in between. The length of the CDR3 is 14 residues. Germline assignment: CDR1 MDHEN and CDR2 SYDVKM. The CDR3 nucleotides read TGTGCCAGCAGCCCCACACCGAACACCGGGGAGCTGTTTTTT. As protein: CASSPTPNTGELFF. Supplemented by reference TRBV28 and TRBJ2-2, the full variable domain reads DVKVTQSSRYLVKRTGEKVFLECVQDMDHENMFWYRQDPGLGLRLIYFSYDVKMKEKGDIPEGYSVSREKKERFSLILESASTNQTSMYLCASSPTPNTGELFFGEGSRLTVL.

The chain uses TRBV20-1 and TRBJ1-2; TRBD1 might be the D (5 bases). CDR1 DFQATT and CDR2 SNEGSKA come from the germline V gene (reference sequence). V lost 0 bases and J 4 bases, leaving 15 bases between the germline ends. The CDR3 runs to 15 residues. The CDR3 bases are TGCAGTGCTAGAGATTTAGGGACTGGTCCCTATGGCTACACCTTC. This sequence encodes CSARDLGTGPYGYTF.

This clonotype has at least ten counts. For the CDR3, the DNA is TGTGCCAGCAGTAACACAGATACGCAGTATTTT. This encodes CASSNTDTQYF. The chain joins TRBV12-3 or TRBV12-4 to TRBJ2-3; D remains ambiguous. V lost 5 bases, J lost 2 bases, and 2 bases lay in between. This CDR3 comprises 11 residues.

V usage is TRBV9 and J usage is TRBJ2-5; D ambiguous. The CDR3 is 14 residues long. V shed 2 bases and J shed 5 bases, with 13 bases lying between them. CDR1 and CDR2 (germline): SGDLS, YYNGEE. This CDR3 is CASSVEGYEETQYF. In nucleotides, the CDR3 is TGTGCCAGCAGCGTCGAAGGTTATGAGGAGACCCAGTACTTC.

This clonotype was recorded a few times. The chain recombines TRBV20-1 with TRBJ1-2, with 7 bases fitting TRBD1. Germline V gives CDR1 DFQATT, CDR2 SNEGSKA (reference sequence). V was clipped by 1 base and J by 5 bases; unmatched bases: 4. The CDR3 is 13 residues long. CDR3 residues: CSARVGTDYGYTF. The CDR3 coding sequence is TGCAGTGCTAGAGTCGGGACAGATTATGGCTACACCTTC.

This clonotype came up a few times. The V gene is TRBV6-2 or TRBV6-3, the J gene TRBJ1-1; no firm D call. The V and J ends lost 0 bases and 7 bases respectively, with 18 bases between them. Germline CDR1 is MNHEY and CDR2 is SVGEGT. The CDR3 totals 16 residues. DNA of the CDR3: TGTGCCAGCAGTTACTCGAGGTATAGCGGCCGCGATGAAGCTTTCTTT. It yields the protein CASSYSRYSGRDEAFF.

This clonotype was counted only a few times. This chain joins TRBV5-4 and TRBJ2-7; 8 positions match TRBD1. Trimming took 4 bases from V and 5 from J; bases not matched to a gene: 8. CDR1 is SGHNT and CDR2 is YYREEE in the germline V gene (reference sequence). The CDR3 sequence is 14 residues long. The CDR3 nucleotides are TGTGCCAGCAGCGGCGAGCAGGGGGCCGACGAGCAGTACTTC. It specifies CASSGEQGADEQYF.

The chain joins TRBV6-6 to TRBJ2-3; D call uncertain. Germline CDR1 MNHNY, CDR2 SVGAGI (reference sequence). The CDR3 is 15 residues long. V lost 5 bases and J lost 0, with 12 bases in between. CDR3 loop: CASSRPAASTDTQYF. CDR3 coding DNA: TGTGCCAGCAGTCGACCTGCCGCTAGCACAGATACGCAGTATTTT.

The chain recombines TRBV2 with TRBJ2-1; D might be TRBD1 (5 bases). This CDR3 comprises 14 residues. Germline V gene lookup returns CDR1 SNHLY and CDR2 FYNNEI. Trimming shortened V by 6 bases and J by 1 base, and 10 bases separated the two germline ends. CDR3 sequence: CASRKDSSYNEQFF. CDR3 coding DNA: TGTGCCAGCAGGAAAGACAGTTCCTACAATGAGCAGTTCTTC.